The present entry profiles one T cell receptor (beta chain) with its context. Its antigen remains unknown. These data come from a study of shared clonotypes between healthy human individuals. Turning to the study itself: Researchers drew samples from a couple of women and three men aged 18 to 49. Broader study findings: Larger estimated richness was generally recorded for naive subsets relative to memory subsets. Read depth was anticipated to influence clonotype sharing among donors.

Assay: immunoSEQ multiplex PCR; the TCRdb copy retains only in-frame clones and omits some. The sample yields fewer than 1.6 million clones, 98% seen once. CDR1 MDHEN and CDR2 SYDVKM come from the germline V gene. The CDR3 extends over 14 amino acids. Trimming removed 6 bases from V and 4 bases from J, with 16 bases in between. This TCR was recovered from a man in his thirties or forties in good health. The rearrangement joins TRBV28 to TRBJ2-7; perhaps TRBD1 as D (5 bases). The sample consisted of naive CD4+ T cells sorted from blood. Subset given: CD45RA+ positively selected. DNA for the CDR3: TGTGCCAGCAGCCTACCAGGGTGGGGATACGAGCAGTACTTC. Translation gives CASSLPGWGYEQYF.